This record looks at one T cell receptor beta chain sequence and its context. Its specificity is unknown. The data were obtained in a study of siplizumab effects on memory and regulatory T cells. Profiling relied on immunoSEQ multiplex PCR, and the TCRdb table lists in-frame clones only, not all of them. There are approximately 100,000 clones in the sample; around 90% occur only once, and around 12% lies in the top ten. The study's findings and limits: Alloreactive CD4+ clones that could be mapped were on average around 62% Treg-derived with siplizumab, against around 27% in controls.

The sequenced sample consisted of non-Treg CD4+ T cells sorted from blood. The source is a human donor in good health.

The CDR3 loop reads CASSQPTSGSLKNEQFF. The CDR3 nucleotides read TGTGCCAGCAGTCAACCTACTAGCGGGAGTTTGAAGAATGAGCAGTTCTTC. The rearrangement joins TRBV7-9 to TRBJ2-1; 11 bases fit TRBD2. The CDR3 length is 17 residues. From germline, CDR1 is SEHNR and CDR2 FQNEAQ (reference sequence). The junction had 14 bases not matched to a gene; V was cut back by 6 bases and J by 7 bases.